The following is a TCR beta chain sequence with its context. Repertoires were generated with immunoSEQ multiplex PCR, while TCRdb's copy carries only in-frame clones and drops some. In the table there are 330,000 or so clones, about nine tenths of which are singletons. CDR3 length: 13 amino acids. Trimming pared 5 bases from V and 6 bases from J, leaving 14 bases between. Germline assignment: CDR1 SGHTA and CDR2 FQGTGA. The entry originates in a study of blood T cell repertoires in COVID-19. Study details: Samples of COVID-19 (acute and convalescent) were obtained from the United States, Italy and Spain. T cells, B-cell-depleted T cells, or PBMCs provided the cDNA or gDNA that served as material.

Seattle patients were enrolled while actively infected and followed longitudinally. The sample comprised peripheral blood. The J gene is TRBJ2-7, the V gene TRBV7-3; D is unresolved. This TCR was sampled from a woman aged 55-70 years with COVID-19, enrolled during active disease. CDR3 nucleotide sequence: TGTGCCAGCAGCCGCGGAACCTTTGGCGAGCAGTACTTC. It yields the protein CASSRGTFGEQYF.